This passage covers 22 T cell receptor beta chains from one sample sequenced in a study of OX40 agonist ivuxolimab in advanced cancers. The library was made by the immunoSEQ multiplex PCR assay. TCRdb took this table from immuneACCESS and kept in-frame rearrangements with V and J called. Such tables lack part of the clones; where checked against another copy, unresolved V genes explain under half of the gap, and the rest is unexplained. The sample table records tens of thousands of clones; 85% to 90% of these occur just once. The ten largest account for around 0.45% of the sample. The sequences come from CD4+ or CD8+ T cells sorted from blood, collected in a trial of the OX40 agonist ivuxolimab. The receptors shown here come from an adult with an advanced solid tumor such as melanoma, head and neck, liver or kidney cancer.

The chain has TRBV6-4 and TRBJ2-3, with a weak D call TRBD1 (7 bases). The CDR3 has 15 amino acids. V was trimmed by 2 bases and J by 4 bases, leaving 13 bases between them. Looked up from germline, CDR1 is MRHNA and CDR2 is SNTAGT. As DNA, the CDR3 is TGTGCCAGCAGTGACCGACAGGGAGGTGCAGATACGCAGTATTTT. Protein sequence: CASSDRQGGADTQYF.

CDR3 residues: CATSRAGADGYTF. CDR3 in DNA: TGTGCCACCAGCAGAGCCGGGGCCGATGGCTACACCTTC. The V call is TRBV15, the J call TRBJ1-2; maybe TRBD1 (5 bases). V dropped 1 base and J dropped 6 bases, with 9 bases sitting between them. From germline, CDR1 is LNHNV and CDR2 YYDKDF (reference sequence). The CDR3 has 13 amino acids.

The count of this clone is one. The chain links TRBV19 to TRBJ2-6, with D hard to call. V was shortened by 6 bases and J by 0 bases, with 9 bases between the two germline ends. This CDR3 spans 15 amino acids. The germline CDR1 and CDR2 sequences are LNHDA and SQIVND (reference sequence). CDR3 sequence: CASSRRSSGANVLTF. The CDR3 DNA sequence: TGTGCCAGTAGCCGCAGGAGCTCTGGGGCCAACGTCCTGACTTTC.

The gene calls are TRBV5-1 and TRBJ2-1; D is uncertain. Trimming left V 8 bases short and J 9 bases short, with 18 bases between. CDR1 SGHRS and CDR2 YFSETQ come from the germline V gene. The CDR3 has 13 amino acids. The CDR3 region is CASTPESASEQFF. Here the CDR3 DNA reads TGCGCCAGTACCCCCGAGTCAGCCAGTGAGCAGTTCTTC.

The chain recombines TRBV7-8 with TRBJ1-1; a possible D gene is TRBD1 (6 bases). The CDR3 loop spans 14 amino acids. Per germline, CDR1 SGHVS and CDR2 FQNEAQ. The V end was cut by 5 bases, the J end by 5 bases, with 15 bases between. CDR3 residues: CASSLRGGGTEAFF. The CDR3 nucleotides read TGTGCCAGCAGCCTCAGGGGCGGAGGGACTGAAGCTTTCTTT.

The chain carries TRBV7-2 and TRBJ1-3; TRBD1 agrees at 7 bases. The CDR3 totals 16 residues. In germline, CDR1 is SGHTA, CDR2 FQGNSA. With 5 bases clipped from V and 0 bases from J, the junction kept 7 bases outside the gene matches. The CDR3 sequence is CASSGRDSYSGNTIYF. DNA for the CDR3: TGTGCCAGCAGCGGGCGGGACAGCTACTCTGGAAACACCATATATTTT.

The CDR3 DNA reads TGTGCCAGCAGCGTGACTAATGAAAAACTGTTTTTT. Translated: CASSVTNEKLFF. The chain carries TRBV9 and TRBJ1-4, with D hard to call. V lost 2 bases, J lost 2 bases, and 1 base lay in between. This CDR3 contains 12 residues. Germline assignment: CDR1 SGDLS and CDR2 YYNGEE.

The V gene is TRBV7-6, the J gene TRBJ1-3; no definite D call. This CDR3 comprises 15 residues. The V and J ends lost 6 bases and 1 base respectively, with 13 bases between them. The V gene's germline CDR1 is SGHVS and CDR2 FNYEAQ. The CDR3 loop is CASSSTASSGNTIYF. The CDR3, as DNA: TGTGCCAGCAGTTCAACCGCTTCTTCTGGAAACACCATATATTTT.

The J gene is TRBJ2-5, the V gene TRBV5-6; D gene unclear. V was shortened by 4 bases and J by 3 bases, with 10 bases between the two germline ends. The CDR3 has 13 amino acids. CDR1 is SGHDT and CDR2 is YYEEEE in the germline V gene. CDR3 nucleotide sequence: TGTGCCAGCAGCCCGGGCCCCGAAGAGACCCAGTACTTC. It codes for CASSPGPEETQYF.

The V call is TRBV2, the J call TRBJ2-3; D is unresolved. Germline CDR1 SNHLY, CDR2 FYNNEI. V gave up 1 base and J gave up 4 bases, with 6 bases separating them. The CDR3 spans 13 residues. The DNA of the CDR3 is TGTGCCAGCAGTGAAGGACGGGCAGATACGCAGTATTTT. It encodes CASSEGRADTQYF.

The rearrangement uses TRBV7-2 and TRBJ1-2; no reliable D call. The CDR3 runs to 14 residues. Per the germline V gene, CDR1 is SGHTA and CDR2 is FQGNSA. V lost 4 bases and J lost 8, with 17 bases in between. CDR3 region: CASSSDTGGYGYTF. The CDR3 DNA reads TGTGCCAGCAGCTCCGACACCGGAGGATACGGCTACACCTTC.

The rearrangement joins TRBV7-2 to TRBJ2-3, with D possibly matching TRBD2 (5 bases). The ends were cut back, 6 bases at V and 3 bases at J, with 19 bases in the middle. The CDR3 contains 16 residues. Germline CDR1 reads SGHTA; CDR2 reads FQGNSA. The DNA of the CDR3 is TGTGCCAGCAGGGGCTTGGACGGTGGAGGAACAGATACGCAGTATTTT. Its protein is CASRGLDGGGTDTQYF.

Details on this clone: Sequence at one end of the junction differs from germline and may be a read error. J is TRBJ2-7 and V is TRBV15; maybe TRBD2 (6 bases). Germline V CDR1 and CDR2: LNHNV, YYDKDF (reference sequence). The CDR3 is 13 residues long. This CDR3 reads CATSRSQDYERYF. The DNA for the CDR3 is TGTGCCACCAGCAGAAGTCAGGACTACGAGCGGTACTTC.

The chain has TRBV19 and TRBJ2-3; D is ambiguous. V was shortened by 7 bases and J by 4 bases, with 18 bases between the two germline ends. CDR1 is LNHDA and CDR2 is SQIVND in the germline V gene (reference sequence). This CDR3 contains 15 residues. The CDR3 loop is CASTLALTGADTQYF. DNA for the CDR3: TGTGCCAGTACCCTCGCTCTGACTGGGGCAGATACGCAGTATTTT.

In its sample, this clone is medium-sized. The J gene is TRBJ1-2, the V gene TRBV15, with 7 bases identical to TRBD1. This CDR3 spans 15 amino acids. The germline CDR1 and CDR2 sequences are LNHNV and YYDKDF (reference sequence). The junction had 7 bases not matched to a gene; V was cut back by 3 bases and J by 3 bases. This CDR3 is CATSRIGGQDYGYTF. In DNA form, the CDR3 reads TGTGCCACCAGCAGGATCGGAGGACAGGACTATGGCTACACCTTC.

This chain connects TRBV2 to TRBJ1-1; D call uncertain. CDR1 SNHLY and CDR2 FYNNEI come from the germline V gene. V dropped 4 bases and J dropped 1 base, with 16 bases sitting between them. This CDR3 comprises 16 residues. CDR3 DNA sequence: TGTGCCAGCAGTGTGGCGGCGGGCAGCTCGAACACTGAAGCTTTCTTT. Translation: CASSVAAGSSNTEAFF. Supplemented by reference TRBV2 and TRBJ1-1, the full variable domain reads EPEVTQTPSHQVTQMGQEVILRCVPISNHLYFYWYRQILGQKVEFLVSFYNNEISEKSEIFDDQFSVERPDGSNFTLKIRSTKLEDSAMYFCASSVAAGSSNTEAFFGQGTRLTVV.

The table lists this clone with a few counts. The chain links TRBV10-3 to TRBJ1-1; no definite D call. V lost 3 bases and J lost 1, with 6 bases in between. CDR1 is ENHRY, CDR2 SYGVKD, per germline. This CDR3 comprises 13 residues. The CDR3 coding sequence is TGTGCCATCAGTGATGACAAGAACACTGAAGCTTTCTTT. It encodes CAISDDKNTEAFF.

This chain joins TRBV2 and TRBJ1-5, with D tentatively TRBD1 (5 bases). Trimming pared 2 bases from V and 4 bases from J, leaving 9 bases between. Germline V gene data show CDR1 as SNHLY and CDR2 as FYNNEI. The CDR3 covers 14 residues. CDR3 bases: TGTGCCAGCAGTGAATGGGGGGGAAATCAGCCCCAGCATTTT. Protein sequence: CASSEWGGNQPQHF.

This chain uses TRBV5-1 with TRBJ2-2; D unclear. Deletions cut 0 bases from V and 6 bases from J, with 6 bases between. The CDR3 runs to 13 residues. Germline lookup yields CDR1 SGHRS and CDR2 YFSETQ. The CDR3 region is CASSLELSGELFF. In nucleotides, the CDR3 is TGCGCCAGCAGCTTGGAACTATCCGGGGAGCTGTTTTTT.

The chain is built from TRBV2 and TRBJ2-5; TRBD1 is a possible D gene (6 bases). V was cut by 4 bases and J by 2 bases, with 11 bases left in between. The length of the CDR3 is 14 residues. CDR1 SNHLY and CDR2 FYNNEI come from the germline V gene. CDR3 bases: TGTGCCAGCAGTGCCCACAGGGATCAAGAGACCCAGTACTTC. This translates into CASSAHRDQETQYF.

As for this clone: An end of the junction does not agree with germline; a read error may underlie this. This chain links TRBV28 with TRBJ2-5; the match to TRBD2 covers 8 bases. Germline CDR1 is MDHEN and CDR2 is SYDVKM. The CDR3 is made up of 13 amino acids. CDR3 sequence (DNA): TGTGCCACCAATAAGGGCGGGGGGCTTCAACCGGACTTC. Translating gives CATNKGGGLQPDF.

This chain connects TRBV11-1 to TRBJ1-2; D not resolved. Trimming shortened V by 5 bases and J by 7 bases, and 14 bases separated the two germline ends. Germline V CDR1 and CDR2: SGHAT, FQDESV (reference sequence). The CDR3 consists of 13 residues. The CDR3 here is CASSQETLSGYTF. Written as DNA, the CDR3 is TGTGCCAGCAGCCAGGAGACCCTGTCTGGCTACACCTTC. The entire variable domain, with the rest obtained from reference TRBV11-1 and TRBJ1-2, is as follows: EAEVAQSPRYKITEKSQAVAFWCDPISGHATLYWYRQILGQGPELLVQFQDESVVDDSQLPKDRFSAERLKGVDSTLKIQPAELGDSAMYLCASSQETLSGYTFGSGTRLTVV.